The rows below give T cell receptor beta chains drawn from one sample of a study of T cells in Graves' hyperthyroidism and ophthalmopathy. Each CDR3 protein gets one entry after TCRdb re-called the multiplex PCR reads with MiXCR. The sample lists hundreds of thousands of distinct CDR3 sequences; about 15% were seen once. Sequenced input: blood. The receptors were gathered from a woman younger than 45 with Graves' hyperthyroidism. The CDR3 runs from the conserved cysteine through the conserved F or W. D genes are given only for firm matches. Part of the rows lack a size; the others show once, few, many or a class for expanded clones.

V gene: TRBV28
D gene: .
J gene: TRBJ2-5
clone size: many
CDR3 protein: CASSLRGREPQETQYF
CDR3 DNA: TGTGCCAGCAGTTTAAGGGGGCGGGAGCCTCAAGAGACCCAGTACTTC

V gene: TRBV29-1
D gene: .
J gene: TRBJ2-4
clone size: many
CDR3 protein: CSAVGGSKNIQYF
CDR3 DNA: TGCAGCGCCGTAGGAGGGAGCAAAAACATTCAGTACTTC

V gene: TRBV27
D gene: .
J gene: TRBJ2-2
clone size: .
CDR3 protein: CASSLWPVNTGELFF
CDR3 DNA: TGTGCCAGCAGTTTATGGCCCGTTAACACCGGGGAGCTGTTTTTT

V gene: TRBV4-1
D gene: .
J gene: TRBJ2-3
clone size: .
CDR3 protein: CASSQGAADTQYF
CDR3 DNA: TGCGCCAGCAGCCAAGGGGCGGCAGATACGCAGTATTTT

V gene: TRBV2
D gene: .
J gene: TRBJ1-3
clone size: many
CDR3 protein: CASSEDTYGNTIYF
CDR3 DNA: TGTGCCAGCAGTGAAGACACGTACGGAAACACCATATATTTT

V gene: TRBV3-1
D gene: .
J gene: TRBJ1-5
clone size: many
CDR3 protein: CASSQDSRGVTQPQHF
CDR3 DNA: TGTGCCAGCAGCCAAGATAGTCGGGGAGTTACTCAGCCCCAGCATTTT

V gene: TRBV2
D gene: TRBD1
J gene: TRBJ1-3
clone size: many
CDR3 protein: CASSGGTGLVDTIYF
CDR3 DNA: TGTGCCAGCAGTGGTGGGACAGGGCTTGTCGACACCATATATTTT

V gene: TRBV7-6
D gene: .
J gene: TRBJ2-7
clone size: many
CDR3 protein: CASSLGTAGPYEQYF
CDR3 DNA: TGTGCCAGCAGCTTAGGGACAGCAGGCCCCTACGAGCAGTACTTC

V gene: TRBV7-2
D gene: .
J gene: TRBJ1-5
clone size: many
CDR3 protein: CASSLDQGRGQPQHF
CDR3 DNA: TGTGCCAGCAGCTTAGATCAGGGAAGGGGTCAGCCCCAGCATTTT

V gene: TRBV29-1
D gene: .
J gene: TRBJ1-3
clone size: few
CDR3 protein: CSVQQSSGNTIYF
CDR3 DNA: TGCAGCGTTCAACAGAGCTCTGGAAACACCATATATTTT

V gene: TRBV9
D gene: .
J gene: TRBJ1-2
clone size: few
CDR3 protein: CASSVNTGKLYGYTF
CDR3 DNA: TGTGCCAGCAGCGTAAATACAGGGAAGTTGTATGGCTACACCTTC

V gene: TRBV7-9
D gene: .
J gene: TRBJ1-2
clone size: few
CDR3 protein: CASSLGGGTYGYTF
CDR3 DNA: TGTGCCAGCAGCTTAGGGGGCGGGACCTATGGCTACACCTTC

V gene: TRBV28
D gene: .
J gene: TRBJ1-1
clone size: many
CDR3 protein: CASRGAKHVNTEAFF
CDR3 DNA: TGTGCCAGCAGGGGTGCTAAACATGTGAACACTGAAGCTTTCTTT

V gene: TRBV6-5
D gene: TRBD1
J gene: TRBJ1-5
clone size: .
CDR3 protein: CAGSYHTGAGVRNQPQHF
CDR3 DNA: TGTGCCGGCAGTTACCACACAGGGGCCGGGGTACGCAATCAGCCCCAGCATTTT

V gene: TRBV11-2
D gene: .
J gene: TRBJ2-3
clone size: many
CDR3 protein: CATGLLRGPSTDTQYF
CDR3 DNA: TGTGCCACCGGACTCCTTCGGGGCCCTAGCACAGATACGCAGTATTTT

V gene: TRBV6-1
D gene: .
J gene: TRBJ2-7
clone size: many
CDR3 protein: CASSPRQGRTNYPYEQYF
CDR3 DNA: TGTGCCAGCAGTCCCCGCCAAGGACGGACCAATTACCCCTACGAGCAGTACTTC

V gene: TRBV28
D gene: .
J gene: TRBJ1-5
clone size: many
CDR3 protein: CATLLVGLGQPQHF
CDR3 DNA: TGTGCCACCCTCTTGGTTGGGTTAGGTCAGCCCCAGCATTTT

V gene: TRBV4-3
D gene: TRBD2
J gene: TRBJ2-1
clone size: .
CDR3 protein: CASSQGLLAGPNEQFF
CDR3 DNA: TGCGCCAGCAGCCAGGGACTTTTAGCGGGGCCCAATGAGCAGTTCTTC

V gene: TRBV7-9
D gene: TRBD1
J gene: TRBJ2-3
clone size: .
CDR3 protein: CASSPVARQGISDTQYF
CDR3 DNA: TGTGCCAGCAGCCCAGTCGCCCGACAGGGAATCTCAGATACGCAGTATTTT

V gene: TRBV7-9
D gene: TRBD1
J gene: TRBJ2-7
clone size: many
CDR3 protein: CASSLGGSGQGYDEQYF
CDR3 DNA: TGTGCCAGCAGCTTAGGCGGTTCGGGACAGGGATATGACGAGCAGTACTTC